This T cell receptor beta chain comes out of a study of cytomegalovirus exposure and HLA in healthy donors. About the research overall: Some 90 million unique TCRs from HLA-typed donors were held in an early data release. Genotyping showed about 80% of 350 to 400 donors falling in the Caucasian-associated ancestry cluster.

Germline CDR1 is SGHTA and CDR2 is FQGNSA. The germline V and J ends were trimmed by 8 bases and 3 bases, with 8 bases remaining between them. The CDR3 loop spans 12 amino acids. 13 Jbeta primers and 60 Vbeta primers were used for the PCR. Assay: immunoSEQ multiplex PCR; the TCRdb copy retains only in-frame clones and omits some. The table has around 140,000 clones, 60% to 80% seen once. A few counts support this clone. No antigen is known for it. Other nucleotide sequences in the sample specify the same CDR3. Study results and limitations: Versus the roughly 700-donor mean, an Asian-associated ancestry cluster reportedly showed fewer N-insertions in a later analysis. In a later analysis, V- and J-gene trimming of beta chains associated with a DCLRE1C missense variant, replicated independently.

Material for sequencing was PBMCs. The TCR was taken from a male donor in good health and CMV-seronegative. The rearrangement joins TRBV7-2 to TRBJ1-5; no definite D call. The CDR3 reads CASSRPNQPQHF. The DNA of the CDR3 is TGTGCCAGCTCGCGCCCCAATCAGCCCCAGCATTTT.